This T cell receptor beta chain was sequenced for a study of Ad26.COV2.S vaccination and SARS-CoV-2 variants. In the study overall: The trial was COV1001 and the donor's arm was Ad26.COV2.S. Overall study findings and caveats: Measurement of non-spike TCR breadth gave similar results in vaccine and placebo recipients. Considerable breadth of spike-specific CD8+ and CD4+ T cell responses has reportedly been documented following vaccination.

V gave up 1 base and J gave up 7 bases; unmatched junction bases: 3. Per the germline V gene, CDR1 is SGHVS and CDR2 is FQNEAQ. This CDR3 has 15 residues. This table comes from immunoSEQ multiplex PCR, and its TCRdb copy is limited to in-frame clones, with some not included. This sample has a few hundred thousand clones, with roughly 87% found just once. A note on this clone: Its matching antigen is unknown.

The treatment: around 19 received Ad26.COV2.S at low or high dose, single or two shots; 5 received placebo; per-sample allocation not given. Day 63 after the first vaccine or placebo injection was the time point for sampling. The sample came from a Boston adult aged 18-55 years. The specimen was peripheral blood, collected in a trial of Ad26.COV2.S vaccine versus placebo. J is TRBJ1-6 and V is TRBV7-8; 8 bases map to TRBD1. This TCR derives from a person between 18 and 65 years old who received the Ad26.COV2.S COVID-19 vaccine or a placebo. Here the CDR3 reads CASSLGGQGNSPLHF. As DNA, the CDR3 is TGTGCCAGCAGCTTAGGCGGACAGGGCAATTCACCCCTCCACTTT.